The clone carrying this T cell receptor (beta chain) was seen ten or more times. The sample is drawn from a study of T cell repertoires in cytomegalovirus infection. Study-level information: Indications of both CMV infection and matching HLA type were provided by public TCR beta signatures.

TCRdb itself ran the reads through MiXCR, one entry per CDR3 protein. The sample carries roughly 230,000 distinct CDR3 sequences, 20% to 25% recorded once. V dropped 1 base and J dropped 3 bases, with 10 bases sitting between them. This CDR3 comprises 14 residues. The specimen was CD8+ T cells from PBMCs. V usage is TRBV12-3 or TRBV12-4 and J usage is TRBJ2-7; possibly TRBD2 for D (6 bases). This TCR derives from a human donor in good health (CMV status not recorded). Some clones in this sample may be carry-over from other donors' samples. The CDR3 nucleotides are TGTGCCAGCAGTTTAGAAATGGGGGGCTACGAGCAGTACTTC. Residues: CASSLEMGGYEQYF.